One and the same sample provided the 19 T cell receptor beta chains below, sequenced in a study of CXCR3-negative and CXCR3-positive naive CD8 T cells. Notes on the study in general: The TRB CDR3s that CXCR3-positive naive cells carried were more hydrophobic than those of CXCR3-negative naive cells.

UMI labels and 5' RACE were used to prepare the TRB cDNA libraries. TCRdb re-called the 5' RACE reads and shows each CDR3 protein once, DNA omitted. Recorded for this sample: about 89,000 distinct CDR3 sequences. Their recognized antigens are unknown. The sample consisted of naive CXCR3+ CD8+ T cells from blood. Noted subset: CD45RO-CCR7+CD27+CD95- naive CD8+ T cells expressing CXCR3 (TNR3+). Every receptor here comes from a human donor in good health. Some clones in this sample may be carry-over from other donors' samples.

The chain couples TRBV4-3 to TRBJ2-1; TCRdb's D gene call, TRBD2, goes unchecked for lack of DNA. This CDR3 is built from 15 residues. In germline, CDR1 is LGHNA, CDR2 YSLEER. CDR3 protein: CASSQGRAAYNEQFF.

This sequence joins TRBV6-5 and TRBJ2-5; the D call from TCRdb, TRBD2, cannot be confirmed without DNA. Per germline, CDR1 MNHEY and CDR2 SVGAGI. The CDR3 has 17 amino acids. The CDR3 protein is CASSDTYSGGNQETQYF.

The J gene is TRBJ1-2, the V gene TRBV20-1. The germline V gene has CDR1 DFQATT and CDR2 SNEGSKA (reference sequence). This CDR3 comprises 12 residues. CDR3 region: CSASTVGYGYTF.

The rearrangement links TRBV7-8 to TRBJ2-7. CDR1 is SGHVS and CDR2 is FQNEAQ in the germline V gene. The CDR3 extends over 15 amino acids. The CDR3: CASSEALADTYEQYF.

The chain couples TRBV9 to TRBJ1-2. The germline V gene encodes CDR1 SGDLS and CDR2 YYNGEE. The length of the CDR3 is 13 residues. CDR3 loop: CASTKVLDYGYTF. The full variable domain, in which reference TRBV9 and TRBJ1-2 provide the parts outside the CDR3, is DSGVTQTPKHLITATGQRVTLRCSPRSGDLSVYWYQQSLDQGLQFLIQYYNGEERAKGNILERFSAQQFPDLHSELNLSSLELGDSALYFCASTKVLDYGYTFGSGTRLTVV.

The V call is TRBV7-8, the J call TRBJ2-3; TCRdb gives TRBD1 as the D gene, but with no DNA this cannot be confirmed. The CDR3 extends over 14 amino acids. The germline V gene encodes CDR1 SGHVS and CDR2 FQNEAQ. This CDR3 reads CASSLGPVTDTQYF.

The chain combines TRBV7-9 with TRBJ1-3; TCRdb calls TRBD1, which cannot be checked without DNA. Germline V CDR1 and CDR2: SEHNR, FQNEAQ (reference sequence). The CDR3 spans 14 residues. The CDR3: CASSLLGGANTIYF.

This rearrangement joins TRBV14 to TRBJ2-7. The germline V gene encodes CDR1 SGHDN and CDR2 FVKESK. CDR3 length: 14 amino acids. CDR3: CASSQELEYYEQYF.

The chain's CDR3 is CSVESSRGPYEQYF. The gene calls are TRBV29-1 and TRBJ2-7; TCRdb's D gene call, TRBD1, goes unchecked for lack of DNA. CDR3 length: 14 residues. Germline V CDR1 and CDR2: SQVTM, ANQGSEA.

The gene calls are TRBV25-1 and TRBJ2-1. This CDR3 region has 12 residues. Per the germline V gene, CDR1 is MGHDK and CDR2 is SYGVNS. The CDR3 here is CASSEYFNEQFF.

CDR3 residues: CAGGAATDTQYF. The chain employs TRBV12-3 or TRBV12-4 and TRBJ2-3; the TRBD1 assignment by TCRdb is unverifiable without DNA. The CDR3 is 12 amino acids.

The chain recombines TRBV12-3 or TRBV12-4 with TRBJ1-1. The CDR3 is 12 residues long. The CDR3 here is CATSLGYTEAFF.

The V gene is TRBV6-5, the J gene TRBJ2-7. This CDR3 spans 16 amino acids. Germline CDR1 and CDR2: MNHEY and SVGAGI. CDR3 sequence reads: CASSYSLDGSSYEQYF.

V and J are TRBV20-1 and TRBJ2-4; TCRdb picks TRBD2, but there is no DNA to check that call. Germline values: CDR1 DFQATT, CDR2 SNEGSKA (reference sequence). This CDR3 spans 14 amino acids. The CDR3 loop reads CSAEGPSAKNIQYF.

V usage is TRBV15 and J usage is TRBJ1-1. Germline CDR1 LNHNV, CDR2 YYDKDF (reference sequence). The CDR3 loop spans 14 amino acids. This chain's CDR3 is CATSSLTMNTEAFF.

The chain couples TRBV29-1 to TRBJ2-5; as DNA is missing, the TRBD2 call by TCRdb cannot be tested. The CDR3 is 13 amino acids. The germline V gene encodes CDR1 SQVTM and CDR2 ANQGSEA. This CDR3 reads CSVASGPYETQYF.

The chain uses TRBV11-3 and TRBJ2-1. Germline values: CDR1 SGHNT, CDR2 YENEEA. CDR3 length: 13 amino acids. The CDR3 spells CASSLRLTQEQFF.

The chain is built from TRBV7-2 and TRBJ2-7; TCRdb gives TRBD2 as the D gene, but with no DNA this cannot be confirmed. CDR3 size: 14 residues. Per germline, CDR1 SGHTA and CDR2 FQGNSA. CDR3 protein: CASSSLRVGYEQYF.

The chain links TRBV28 to TRBJ1-2. Looked up from germline, CDR1 is MDHEN and CDR2 is SYDVKM. The CDR3 spans 16 residues. The CDR3 loop reads CASSFLVGRQNYGYTF.